Sequencing of this T cell receptor (beta chain) was carried out in a study of vaccination effects on CD4 cells after COVID-19. Generated by immunoSEQ multiplex PCR, the TCRdb table keeps only in-frame clones and is missing some. There are tens of thousands of clones in the sample; about three quarters occur only once, and approximately 1% lies in the top ten. The CDR3 contains 12 residues. Germline lookup yields CDR1 MNHEY and CDR2 SVGAGI. V dropped 11 bases and J dropped 8; count of bases not matched to a gene: 8. Remarks on this clone: Antigen unknown.

Viral peptide pools were used in the ViraFEST assay to expand antigen-specific CD4+ T cells, and sequencing came afterward. When ten to eleven days of culture had elapsed, CD4+ T cells were isolated. Vaccine administered to participants consisted of two doses of either BNT162b2 or mRNA-1273. Testing of the vaccine recipients showed negative nucleocapsid antibodies and no prior SARS-CoV-2 infection. Some 2 million PBMC were placed in each well, which was supplemented with approximately 9.7 IU/ml IL-2 and around 9.4 ug/ml peptides. Half the medium was swapped for IL-2 medium on days 3 and 7. Overall study results and limits: Substantial clonal contraction characterized both infection- and vaccine-induced clones late after vaccination.

This sequence was found in a human donor who received a COVID-19 vaccine. The chain links TRBV6-5 to TRBJ1-4, with 7 bases identical to TRBD1. Sequencing used CD4+ T cells from PBMCs cultured with HCoV-OC43 spike peptides, obtained after COVID-19 vaccination. The subset here: HCoV-OC43 spike overlapping peptide pool stimulation. This CDR3 is CALGQLEEKLFF. In nucleotides, the CDR3 is TGTGCCCTGGGACAGTTGGAAGAAAAACTGTTTTTT.